This TCR beta chain came from a study of T-cell memory formation after mild COVID-19. This clonotype has at least ten counts. Its antigen is as yet unknown. MiXCR, applied by TCRdb to the 5' RACE reads, yields one record per CDR3 protein. This repertoire shows about 250,000 distinct CDR3 sequences, 15% found once; its top ten account for more than 2%. Regarding the study as a whole: The pre-infection memory compartment contained some responding clones, suggesting cross-reactive memory joined. In second-wave clones peaking day 37, SARS-CoV-2 specificity remained unconfirmed. For contracting clones, CD4+ ones sat mainly in CM and EM, CD8+ in EMRA. Later expanders leaned CD4+, whereas day 15 to 85 contracting clones were balanced CD4/CD8.

The CDR3 runs to 16 residues. Germline loops: CDR1 LGHDT, CDR2 YNNKEL (reference sequence). V lost 4 bases, J lost 7 bases, and 7 bases stayed unmatched. The rearrangement links TRBV3-1 to TRBJ2-1; 13 bases align to TRBD2. The sample comprised PBMCs or a T cell subset sorted from them (not recorded which). The TCR originated in an adult woman who had mild COVID-19 (a few samples of this study predate the infection). Cell type and time point are not known. CDR3 coding DNA: TGTGCCAGCAGCCTTCGGACTAGCGGGAGAGGAAATGAGCAGTTCTTC. It translates to CASSLRTSGRGNEQFF.